This TCR beta chain was sequenced in a study of T cells in Graves' hyperthyroidism and ophthalmopathy. Trimming cost V 3 bases and J 2 bases, with 10 bases left between them. The CDR3 loop spans 14 amino acids. Germline loops: CDR1 SGHTA, CDR2 FQGNSA. This clonotype has a handful of counts. Amplified regions were TCR beta CDR3 sequences from RNA transcripts. Using the HTBI primer set, a first-round RT-PCR was run on the TCR CDR3. TCRdb ran MiXCR on the multiplex PCR reads and lists one entry per CDR3 protein. The top ten clones hold approximately 7.2% of a sample with 500,000 to 800,000 distinct CDR3 sequences, 45% of them seen once.

The material sequenced was peripheral blood or thyroid tissue (not recorded which). The rearrangement links TRBV7-2 to TRBJ1-2, with D uncertain. The clonotype was recovered from an adult man with Graves' disease, either hyperthyroidism or ophthalmopathy (not recorded which). CDR3 nucleotides: TGTGCCAGCAGCTTGGGAGGGAACAACTATGGCTACACCTTC. It is translated as CASSLGGNNYGYTF. The full variable domain, completed using reference TRBV7-2 and TRBJ1-2, is GAGVSQSPSNKVTEKGKDVELRCDPISGHTALYWYRQSLGQGLEFLIYFQGNSAPDKSGLPSDRFSAERTGGSVSTLTIQRTQQEDSAVYLCASSLGGNNYGYTFGSGTRLTVV.